This T cell receptor (beta chain) stems from a study of T cell repertoires in cytomegalovirus infection. Study-wide context: Public TCR beta signatures were indicative of both CMV infection and a matching HLA type. Study-wide results and caveats: The response measured ex vivo was dominated by TCR beta clonotypes (HLA-C-restricted and CMV-specific).

The V end was cut by 5 bases, the J end by 11 bases, with 18 bases between. Germline CDR1 SGHTS, CDR2 YDEGEE. CDR3 size: 13 residues. A single record per CDR3 protein comes from TCRdb applying MiXCR to the reads. The sample gives 250,000 to 300,000 distinct CDR3 sequences, about 13% of which show up once; 8.5% to 10% is in the top ten. This clonotype was seen a few times. Its specificity is unknown. Material for sequencing was PBMCs. The receptor was derived from a human donor in good health (CMV status not recorded). Some clones in this sample may be carry-over from other donors' samples. The chain employs TRBV5-8 and TRBJ2-3, with a possible D match to TRBD2 (6 bases). CDR3 sequence (DNA): TGTGCCAGCAGGCCCAACGCGGGAAGGAGGCAGTATTTT. Its translation is CASRPNAGRRQYF.